These 29 T cell receptor beta chains originate from one sample sequenced in a study of cytotoxic CD8 clonotypes in ibrutinib-treated CLL. TCRdb's copy holds only in-frame clones and misses some; the assay was immunoSEQ multiplex PCR. The sample gives roughly 180,000 clones, approximately 84% of which show up once; about 4.6% is in the top ten. The specimen was PBMCs, collected after 24 months of ibrutinib treatment. The receptors derive from a human donor with chronic lymphocytic leukemia.

The rearrangement joins TRBV19 to TRBJ2-7; D gene unclear. Per the germline V gene, CDR1 is LNHDA and CDR2 is SQIVND (reference sequence). V shed 6 bases and J shed 0 bases, with 15 bases lying between them. The CDR3 covers 15 residues. In DNA, the CDR3 is TGTGCCAGTAGATTAAAAAGTACAAGCTCCTACGAGCAGTACTTC. It is translated as CASRLKSTSSYEQYF.

V is TRBV5-1 and J is TRBJ2-1; 8 positions agree with TRBD1. After removal of 2 bases from V and 7 bases from J, the junction contained 5 bases not matched to a gene. Germline V gene data show CDR1 as SGHRS and CDR2 as YFSETQ. This CDR3 has 14 residues. CDR3 protein: CASSLRTGTNEQFF. CDR3 nucleotide sequence: TGCGCCAGCAGCTTAAGGACAGGGACAAATGAGCAGTTCTTC.

The V and J genes are TRBV29-1 and TRBJ2-1; 8 bases fit TRBD1. Trimming took 3 bases from V and 5 from J; bases not matched to a gene: 6. Germline loops: CDR1 SQVTM, CDR2 ANQGSEA. The CDR3 length is 14 residues. The CDR3 nucleotides read TGCAGCGTTGACCGGCAGGGGGCGGACAATGAGCAGTTCTTC. This translates into CSVDRQGADNEQFF.

This clone came up a few times. The rearrangement links TRBV5-1 to TRBJ1-2; tentative D call: TRBD1 (5 bases). The CDR3 is made up of 11 amino acids. From germline, CDR1 is SGHRS and CDR2 YFSETQ. CDR3 nucleotide sequence: TGCGCACATGAGGGGTCCTATGGCTACACCTTC. Residues: CAHEGSYGYTF.

V and J are TRBV7-9 and TRBJ2-3; D assignment may be TRBD1 or TRBD2 (6 bases each). The germline CDR1 and CDR2 sequences are SEHNR and FQNEAQ (reference sequence). Trimming removed 0 bases at V and 2 bases at J, with 9 bases between. The length of the CDR3 is 15 residues. This CDR3 reads CASSLAGGNTDTQYF. CDR3 sequence (DNA): TGTGCCAGCAGCTTAGCAGGGGGGAACACAGATACGCAGTATTTT.

The V and J genes are TRBV5-1 and TRBJ2-7; D is unresolved. Germline values: CDR1 SGHRS, CDR2 YFSETQ. Deletions cut 4 bases from V and 4 bases from J, with 12 bases between. CDR3 length: 13 residues. The CDR3 sequence: CASSPDPKYEQYF. The CDR3 coding sequence is TGCGCCAGCAGCCCGGACCCAAAATACGAGCAGTACTTC.

CDR3 DNA sequence: TGTGCCTGGACAAAGGGCCAGGGTTATCAGCCCCAGCATTTT. It encodes CAWTKGQGYQPQHF. The chain combines TRBV30 with TRBJ1-5; D is possibly TRBD1 (5 bases). V was cut by 4 bases and J by 5 bases, with 15 bases left in between. The CDR3 consists of 14 residues. CDR1 and CDR2 from the germline V gene are GTSNPN and SVGIG (reference sequence).

The rearrangement links TRBV6-5 to TRBJ1-1; perhaps TRBD1 as D (5 bases). Germline V gene lookup returns CDR1 MNHEY and CDR2 SVGAGI. The V and J ends lost 5 bases and 8 bases respectively, with 9 bases between them. The CDR3 sequence is 11 residues long. In nucleotides, the CDR3 is TGTGCCAGCAGTCGAGGGGTGGAAGCTTTCTTT. It is translated as CASSRGVEAFF.

The chain uses TRBV6-1 and TRBJ1-2; 10 bases line up with TRBD1. Germline V gene sequence: CDR1 MNHNS, CDR2 SASEGT. V was pared by 1 base and J by 5 bases, with 7 bases of the junction left unmatched. The CDR3 is 16 residues long. This CDR3 reads CASSEDYGTGEYGYTF. CDR3 bases: TGTGCCAGCAGTGAAGACTATGGGACAGGGGAGTATGGCTACACCTTC.

V gene TRBV29-1 combines with J gene TRBJ1-3; D not certain. There are 16 residues in the CDR3. Germline-derived CDR1 and CDR2 are SQVTM and ANQGSEA. The V end was cut by 0 bases, the J end by 0 bases, with 12 bases between. CDR3 sequence (DNA): TGCAGCGTTGAAGATCGGGGTTCTGCCTCTGGAAACACCATATATTTT. Translation gives CSVEDRGSASGNTIYF.

This clone has just a few counts. CDR3 sequence reads: CASRPTGTGGQYF. The DNA for the CDR3 is TGTGCCAGCAGACCTACCGGGACCGGAGGGCAGTACTTC. V and J are TRBV6-1 and TRBJ2-7; D may match TRBD1 or TRBD2 (5 bases each). The CDR3 contains 13 residues. Germline values: CDR1 MNHNS, CDR2 SASEGT. The V gene lost 6 bases and the J gene lost 9 bases, with 18 bases spanning the gap.

The V gene is TRBV5-1, the J gene TRBJ1-2, with 7 bases lining up with TRBD1. Germline V gene data show CDR1 as SGHRS and CDR2 as YFSETQ. The CDR3 extends over 15 amino acids. The trim removed 4 bases at V and 3 bases at J, leaving 9 bases unmatched. The CDR3 DNA is TGCGCCAGCAGCCCGAGACAGGGAAAGGACTATGGCTACACCTTC. Encoded protein: CASSPRQGKDYGYTF.

Comments on this clone: Within the sample, other DNA sequences also encode this same CDR3. This chain connects TRBV6-5 to TRBJ1-5, with D perhaps TRBD1 (6 bases). This CDR3 region has 13 residues. V lost 3 bases, J lost 4 bases, and 7 bases lay in between. Germline V gene data show CDR1 as MNHEY and CDR2 as SVGAGI. The CDR3, as DNA: TGTGCCAGCAGTTATAGGGGGAATCAGCCCCAGCATTTT. It translates to CASSYRGNQPQHF.

The sample holds one count of this clone. The chain employs TRBV7-9 and TRBJ1-2, with D tentatively TRBD1 (6 bases). CDR1 is SEHNR and CDR2 is FQNEAQ in the germline V gene (reference sequence). Trimming left V 5 bases short and J 1 base short, with 14 bases between. This CDR3 has 15 amino acids. CDR3 in amino acids: CASSEAGTINYGYTF. The CDR3 bases are TGTGCCAGCAGCGAAGCCGGGACAATTAACTATGGCTACACCTTC.

The chain combines TRBV15 with TRBJ2-1, with a weak D call TRBD2 (6 bases). This CDR3 region has 16 residues. The germline V gene encodes CDR1 LNHNV and CDR2 YYDKDF (reference sequence). Between the trimmed V and J ends, which lost 1 base and 3 bases, there was a span of 13 bases. CDR3 sequence reads: CATSRVVGSGYNEQFF. For the CDR3, the DNA is TGTGCCACCAGCAGAGTTGTAGGTAGCGGCTACAATGAGCAGTTCTTC.

The chain links TRBV18 to TRBJ1-1, with D possibly TRBD1 on 5 matching bases. V was shortened by 4 bases and J by 0 bases, with 6 bases between the two germline ends. In germline, CDR1 is KGHSH, CDR2 LQKENI. The CDR3 is made up of 13 amino acids. The CDR3 here is CASSLRVNTEAFF. CDR3 bases: TGTGCCAGCTCACTCAGGGTGAACACTGAAGCTTTCTTT.

This clone was seen a few times. V usage is TRBV7-9 and J usage is TRBJ2-2; 15 nucleotides agree with TRBD2. Germline CDR1 and CDR2: SEHNR and FQNEAQ (reference sequence). CDR3 size: 17 residues. The V segment lost 1 base and the J segment 4 bases; nucleotides outside the gene matches: 1. CDR3 sequence: CASSLGTSGRGTGELFF. The CDR3 DNA reads TGTGCCAGCAGCTTAGGGACTAGCGGGAGGGGCACCGGGGAGCTGTTTTTT.

The V call is TRBV9, the J call TRBJ2-2; 8 positions agree with TRBD1. Germline trimming cut 2 bases from V and 4 bases from J; bases unmatched to any gene: 4. CDR3 size: 15 residues. Germline values: CDR1 SGDLS, CDR2 YYNGEE. CDR3 region: CASSVSTGGTGELFF. CDR3 nucleotide sequence: TGTGCCAGCAGCGTTTCCACAGGGGGCACCGGGGAGCTGTTTTTT.

As regards this clone: A read error may produce the germline difference seen at one junction end. The chain has TRBV5-6 and TRBJ2-7, with 11 bases identical to TRBD1. CDR1 is SGHDT, CDR2 YYEEEE, per germline. CDR3 length: 12 amino acids. The CDR3 DNA reads TGTGCCAGCAGCTCCGGACAGGGGGCTGAGATCTTC. Translated: CASSSGQGAEIF.

The chain uses TRBV30 and TRBJ2-7; 8 positions agree with TRBD1. The CDR3 spans 15 residues. Germline values: CDR1 GTSNPN, CDR2 SVGIG (reference sequence). With 2 bases clipped from V and 4 bases from J, the junction kept 10 bases outside the gene matches. The CDR3 DNA reads TGTGCCTGGAGTACGCAGGCCGGGACAGGATACGAGCAGTACTTC. As protein: CAWSTQAGTGYEQYF.

The V gene is TRBV11-3, the J gene TRBJ2-7; no reliable D call. The germline V gene encodes CDR1 SGHNT and CDR2 YENEEA. This CDR3 is 9 amino acids long. The germline V and J ends were trimmed by 9 bases and 4 bases, with 4 bases remaining between them. The CDR3: CARPYEQYF. The CDR3 DNA is TGTGCCAGACCTTACGAGCAGTACTTC.

This clone was detected only once. The chain employs TRBV28 and TRBJ2-7; TRBD2 matches 8 bases. Germline assignment: CDR1 MDHEN and CDR2 SYDVKM. The ends lost 5 bases at V and 3 bases at J; junction bases unmatched: 12. The CDR3 is made up of 16 amino acids. The DNA for the CDR3 is TGTGCCAGCAGTGTCTCCGGGACTAGAATTCACTACGAGCAGTACTTC. This gives the protein CASSVSGTRIHYEQYF. The full variable domain, completed using reference TRBV28 and TRBJ2-7, is DVKVTQSSRYLVKRTGEKVFLECVQDMDHENMFWYRQDPGLGLRLIYFSYDVKMKEKGDIPEGYSVSREKKERFSLILESASTNQTSMYLCASSVSGTRIHYEQYFGPGTRLTVT.

The genes are TRBV5-8 and TRBJ2-7; the match to TRBD2 covers 8 bases. The CDR3 is 14 residues long. Germline loops: CDR1 SGHTS, CDR2 YDEGEE. V was clipped by 3 bases and J by 7 bases; unmatched bases: 9. The CDR3 nucleotides are TGTGCCAGCAGCTCGGGGGGGCCCCTAATAGAGCAGTACTTC. This sequence encodes CASSSGGPLIEQYF. The complete variable domain, with remaining parts taken from reference TRBV5-8 and TRBJ2-7, reads EAGVTQSPTHLIKTRGQQATLRCSPISGHTSVYWYQQALGLGLQFLLWYDEGEERNRGNFPPRFSGRQFPNYSSELNVNALELEDSALYLCASSSGGPLIEQYFGPGTRLTVT.

This chain uses TRBV29-1 with TRBJ2-1; 7 bases fit TRBD1. The ends lost 7 bases at V and 3 bases at J; junction bases unmatched: 3. In germline, CDR1 is SQVTM, CDR2 ANQGSEA. The CDR3 spans 12 residues. CDR3 residues: CSGRTGYNEQFF. CDR3 DNA: TGCAGCGGACGGACAGGCTACAATGAGCAGTTCTTC.

The chain is built from TRBV30 and TRBJ2-3, with D unclear. Between the trimmed V and J ends, which lost 3 bases and 4 bases, there was a span of 8 bases. Germline V lookup: CDR1 GTSNPN, CDR2 SVGIG (reference sequence). The CDR3 runs to 12 residues. Here the CDR3 reads CAWSQSPDTQYF. In DNA form, the CDR3 reads TGTGCCTGGAGCCAGAGCCCAGATACGCAGTATTTT.

Regarding this clone: Other DNA sequences from this sample encode an identical CDR3 as well. The genes are TRBV30 and TRBJ1-3, with D unresolved. CDR1 and CDR2 (germline): GTSNPN, SVGIG (reference sequence). The germline V and J ends were trimmed by 0 bases and 4 bases, with 10 bases remaining between them. The CDR3 spans 14 residues. CDR3 loop: CAWSVWTPGNTIYF. The DNA of the CDR3 is TGTGCCTGGAGTGTATGGACGCCCGGAAACACCATATATTTT. Looking up the rest from reference TRBV30 and TRBJ1-3 gives the full variable domain: SQTIHQWPATLVQPVGSPLSLECTVEGTSNPNLYWYRQAAGRGLQLLFYSVGIGQISSEVPQNLSASRPQDRQFILSSKKLLLSDSGFYLCAWSVWTPGNTIYFGEGSWLTVV.

The chain employs TRBV9 and TRBJ1-2; D call uncertain. Trimming took off 0 bases at V and 8 bases at J, with 14 bases between the two ends. Germline V lookup: CDR1 SGDLS, CDR2 YYNGEE. The CDR3 runs 14 residues. DNA of the CDR3: TGTGCCAGCAGCGTAGCTACGGTTGGAGGGGGCTACACCTTC. Translating it yields CASSVATVGGGYTF.

The chain has TRBV19 and TRBJ1-1, with TRBD1 identical over 8 bases. Trimming at V came to 10 bases and at J to 4 bases, leaving 8 bases not matched to a gene. CDR3 length: 13 amino acids. The germline gives CDR1 LNHDA, CDR2 SQIVND (reference sequence). The CDR3 loop reads CATSDRVGTEAFF. The CDR3 nucleotides read TGTGCCACTTCGGACAGGGTGGGCACTGAAGCTTTCTTT.

The chain recombines TRBV27 with TRBJ1-5, with TRBD1 identical over 9 bases. This CDR3 spans 18 amino acids. V lost 3 bases and J lost 2; bases outside the gene matches: 11. In germline, CDR1 is MNHEY, CDR2 SMNVEV (reference sequence). The CDR3 DNA reads TGTGCCAGCAGTTTGGTACCCCCCGGGACAGGGCGCAATCAGCCCCAGCATTTT. Translating gives CASSLVPPGTGRNQPQHF.